The TCR beta chain described here comes from a study of blood T cell repertoires in COVID-19. CDR3 length: 15 amino acids. Germline assignment: CDR1 MNHEY and CDR2 SMNVEV (reference sequence). V was clipped by 5 bases and J by 6 bases; unmatched bases: 6. In the study's own analysis: Counts of nucleated cells, estimated from reference gene primer amplification, were obtained. This table comes from immunoSEQ multiplex PCR, and its TCRdb copy is limited to in-frame clones, with some not included. V, J and clone size are those of that table, while D and trimming were read from the DNA. The sample includes some 130,000 clones, roughly four fifths of them seen just once.

The chain links TRBV27 to TRBJ1-5, with 11 positions matching TRBD1. This TCR came from an elderly man with acute or convalescent COVID-19. The material sequenced was peripheral blood. The CDR3 reads CASSPGTGGVQPQHF. Here the CDR3 DNA reads TGTGCCAGCAGTCCCGGGACAGGGGGAGTTCAGCCCCAGCATTTT.